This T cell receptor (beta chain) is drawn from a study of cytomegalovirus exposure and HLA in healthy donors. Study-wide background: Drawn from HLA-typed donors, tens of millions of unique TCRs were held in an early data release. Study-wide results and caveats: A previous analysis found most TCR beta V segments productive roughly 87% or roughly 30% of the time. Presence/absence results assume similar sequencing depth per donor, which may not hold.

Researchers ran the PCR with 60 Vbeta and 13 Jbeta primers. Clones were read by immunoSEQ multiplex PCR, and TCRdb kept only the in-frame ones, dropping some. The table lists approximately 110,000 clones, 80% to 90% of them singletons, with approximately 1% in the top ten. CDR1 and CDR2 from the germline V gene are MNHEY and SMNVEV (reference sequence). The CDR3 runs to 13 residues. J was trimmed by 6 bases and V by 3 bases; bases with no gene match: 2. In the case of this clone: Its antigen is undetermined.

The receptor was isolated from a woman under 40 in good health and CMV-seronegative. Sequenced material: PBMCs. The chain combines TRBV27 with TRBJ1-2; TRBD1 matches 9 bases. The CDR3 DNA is TGTGCCAGCAGTTTCGGACAGGGGAATGGCTACACCTTC. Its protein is CASSFGQGNGYTF.